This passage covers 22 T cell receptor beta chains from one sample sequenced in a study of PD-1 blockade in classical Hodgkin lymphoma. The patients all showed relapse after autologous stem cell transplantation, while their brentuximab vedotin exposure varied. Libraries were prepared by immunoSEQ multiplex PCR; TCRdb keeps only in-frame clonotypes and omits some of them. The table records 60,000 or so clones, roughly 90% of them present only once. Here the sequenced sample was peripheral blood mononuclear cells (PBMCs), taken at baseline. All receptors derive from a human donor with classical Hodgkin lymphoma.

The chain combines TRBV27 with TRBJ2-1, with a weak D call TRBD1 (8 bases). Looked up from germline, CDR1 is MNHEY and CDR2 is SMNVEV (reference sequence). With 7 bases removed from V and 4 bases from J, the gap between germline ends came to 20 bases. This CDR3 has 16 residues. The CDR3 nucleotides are TGTGCCAGCATGACAGGGGTGCGCGGGAGATACAATGAGCAGTTCTTC. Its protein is CASMTGVRGRYNEQFF.

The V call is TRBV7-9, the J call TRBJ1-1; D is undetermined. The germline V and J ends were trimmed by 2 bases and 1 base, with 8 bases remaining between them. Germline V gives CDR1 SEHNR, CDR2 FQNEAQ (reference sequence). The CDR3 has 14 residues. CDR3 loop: CASSLSDGNTEAFF. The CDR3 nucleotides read TGTGCCAGCAGCTTATCGGACGGGAACACTGAAGCTTTCTTT.

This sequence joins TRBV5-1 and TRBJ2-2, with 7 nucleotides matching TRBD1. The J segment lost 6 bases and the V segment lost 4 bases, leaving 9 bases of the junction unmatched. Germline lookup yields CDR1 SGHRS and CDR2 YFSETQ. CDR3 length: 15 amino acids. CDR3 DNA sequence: TGCGCCAGCAGCCCGGGACAGTTTGGGCCCGGGGAGCTGTTTTTT. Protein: CASSPGQFGPGELFF.

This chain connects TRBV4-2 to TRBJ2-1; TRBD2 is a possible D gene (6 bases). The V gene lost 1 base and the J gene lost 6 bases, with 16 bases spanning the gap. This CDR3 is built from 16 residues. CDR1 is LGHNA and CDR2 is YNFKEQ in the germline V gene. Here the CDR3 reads CASSQAFTGAPNEQFF. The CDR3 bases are TGTGCCAGCAGCCAAGCTTTTACGGGAGCTCCCAATGAGCAGTTCTTC.

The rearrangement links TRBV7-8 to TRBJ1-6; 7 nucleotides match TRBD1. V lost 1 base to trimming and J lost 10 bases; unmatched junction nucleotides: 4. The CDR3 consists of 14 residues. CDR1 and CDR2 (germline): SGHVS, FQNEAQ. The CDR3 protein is CASSLGQGFSPLHF. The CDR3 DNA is TGTGCCAGCAGCTTAGGACAGGGCTTCTCACCCCTCCACTTT.

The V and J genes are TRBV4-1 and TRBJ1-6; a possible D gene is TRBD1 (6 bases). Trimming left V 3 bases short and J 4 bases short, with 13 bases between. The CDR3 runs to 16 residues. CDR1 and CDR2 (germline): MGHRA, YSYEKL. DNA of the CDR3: TGCGCCAGCAGCCAGGACGGGACACCATATAATTCACCCCTCCACTTT. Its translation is CASSQDGTPYNSPLHF.

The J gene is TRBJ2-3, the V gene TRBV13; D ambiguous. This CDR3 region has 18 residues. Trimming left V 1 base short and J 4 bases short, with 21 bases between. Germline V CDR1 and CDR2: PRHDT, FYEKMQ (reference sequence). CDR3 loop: CASSLDRVVFREPDTQYF. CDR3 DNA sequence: TGTGCCAGCAGCTTAGATCGGGTGGTGTTTAGAGAACCAGATACGCAGTATTTT.

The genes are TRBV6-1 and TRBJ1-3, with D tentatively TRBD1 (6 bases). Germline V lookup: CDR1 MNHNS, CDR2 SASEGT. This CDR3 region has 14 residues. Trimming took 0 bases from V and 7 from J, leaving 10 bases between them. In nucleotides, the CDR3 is TGTGCCAGCAGTGAAGCGCAGGGGTCCAACACCATATATTTT. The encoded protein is CASSEAQGSNTIYF.

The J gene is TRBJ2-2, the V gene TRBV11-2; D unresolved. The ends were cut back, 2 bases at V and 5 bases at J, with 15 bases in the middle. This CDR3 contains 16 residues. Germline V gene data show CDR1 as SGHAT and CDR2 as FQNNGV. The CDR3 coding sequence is TGTGCCAGCAGCTTAAACGTCAGAACGAGGACCGGGGAGCTGTTTTTT. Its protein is CASSLNVRTRTGELFF.

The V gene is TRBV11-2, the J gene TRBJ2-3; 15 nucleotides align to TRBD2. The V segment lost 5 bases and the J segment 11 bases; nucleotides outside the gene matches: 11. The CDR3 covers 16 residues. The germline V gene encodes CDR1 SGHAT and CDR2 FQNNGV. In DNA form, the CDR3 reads TGTGCCAGCAGCCAACTTGGGACTAGCGGGGGGACGATGCAGTATTTT. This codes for CASSQLGTSGGTMQYF. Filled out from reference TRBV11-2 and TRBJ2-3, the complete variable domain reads EAGVAQSPRYKIIEKRQSVAFWCNPISGHATLYWYQQILGQGPKLLIQFQNNGVVDDSQLPKDRFSAERLKGVDSTLKIQPAKLEDSAVYLCASSQLGTSGGTMQYFGPGTRLTVL.

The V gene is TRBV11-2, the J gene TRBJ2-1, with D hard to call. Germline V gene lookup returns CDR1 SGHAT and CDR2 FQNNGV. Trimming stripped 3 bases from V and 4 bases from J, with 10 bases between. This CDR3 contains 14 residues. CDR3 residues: CASSLHVGYNEQFF. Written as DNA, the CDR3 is TGTGCCAGCAGCTTGCACGTGGGGTACAATGAGCAGTTCTTC.

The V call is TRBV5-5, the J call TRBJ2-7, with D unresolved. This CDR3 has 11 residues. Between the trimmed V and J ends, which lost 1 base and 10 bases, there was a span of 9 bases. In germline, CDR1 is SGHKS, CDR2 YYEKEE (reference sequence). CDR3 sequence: CASSLIAEQYF. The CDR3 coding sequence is TGTGCCAGCAGCTTGATCGCAGAACAGTACTTC.

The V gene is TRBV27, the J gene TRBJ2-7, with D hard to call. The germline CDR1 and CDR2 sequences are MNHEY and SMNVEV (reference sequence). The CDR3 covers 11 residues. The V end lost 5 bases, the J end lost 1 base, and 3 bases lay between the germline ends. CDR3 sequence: CASSTSYEQYF. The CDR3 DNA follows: TGTGCCAGCAGTACTTCCTACGAGCAGTACTTC.

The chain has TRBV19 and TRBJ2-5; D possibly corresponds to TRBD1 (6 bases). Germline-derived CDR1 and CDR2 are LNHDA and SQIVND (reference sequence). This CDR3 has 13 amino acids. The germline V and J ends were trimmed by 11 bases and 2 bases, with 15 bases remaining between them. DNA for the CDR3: TGTGCCTCCAGGACGACAGGACAAGAGACCCAGTACTTC. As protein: CASRTTGQETQYF.

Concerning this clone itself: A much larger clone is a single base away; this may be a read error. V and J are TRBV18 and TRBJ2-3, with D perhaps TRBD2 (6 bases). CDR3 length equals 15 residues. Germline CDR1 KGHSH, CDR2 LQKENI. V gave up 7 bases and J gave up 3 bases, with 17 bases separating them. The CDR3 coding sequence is TGTGCCAGCTTACCGTCGACTAGTATGACAGATACGCAGTATTTT. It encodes CASLPSTSMTDTQYF.

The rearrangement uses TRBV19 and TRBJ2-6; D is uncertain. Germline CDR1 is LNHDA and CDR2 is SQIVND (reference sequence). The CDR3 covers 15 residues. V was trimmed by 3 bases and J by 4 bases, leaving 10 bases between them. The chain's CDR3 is CASSIGSRGANVLTF. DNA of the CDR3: TGTGCCAGTAGTATCGGCAGTCGAGGGGCCAACGTCCTGACTTTC.

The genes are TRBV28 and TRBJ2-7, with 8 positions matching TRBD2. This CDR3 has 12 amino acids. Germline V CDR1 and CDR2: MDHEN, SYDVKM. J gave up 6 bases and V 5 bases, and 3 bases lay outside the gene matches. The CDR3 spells CASSTGGIEQYF. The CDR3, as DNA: TGTGCCAGCAGTACGGGAGGGATCGAGCAGTACTTC.

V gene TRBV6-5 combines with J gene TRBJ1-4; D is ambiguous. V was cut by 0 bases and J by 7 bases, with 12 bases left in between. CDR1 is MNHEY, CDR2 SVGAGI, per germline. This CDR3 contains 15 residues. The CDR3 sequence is CASSYSRSRSEKLFF. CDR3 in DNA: TGTGCCAGCAGTTACTCCCGGTCGCGGAGTGAAAAACTGTTTTTT.

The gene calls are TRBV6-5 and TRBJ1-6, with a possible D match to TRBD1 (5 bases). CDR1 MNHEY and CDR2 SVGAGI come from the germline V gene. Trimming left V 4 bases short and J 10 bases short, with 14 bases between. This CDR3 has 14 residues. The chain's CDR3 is CASSFQGGGSPLHF. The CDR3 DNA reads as TGTGCCAGCAGTTTTCAGGGTGGGGGGTCACCCCTCCACTTT.

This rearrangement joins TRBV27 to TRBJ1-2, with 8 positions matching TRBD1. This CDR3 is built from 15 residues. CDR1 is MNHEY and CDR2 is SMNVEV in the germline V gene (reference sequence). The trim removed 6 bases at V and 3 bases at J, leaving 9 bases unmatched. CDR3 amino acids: CASRVTGGAYYGYTF. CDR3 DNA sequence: TGTGCCAGCAGAGTCACAGGGGGGGCCTACTATGGCTACACCTTC.

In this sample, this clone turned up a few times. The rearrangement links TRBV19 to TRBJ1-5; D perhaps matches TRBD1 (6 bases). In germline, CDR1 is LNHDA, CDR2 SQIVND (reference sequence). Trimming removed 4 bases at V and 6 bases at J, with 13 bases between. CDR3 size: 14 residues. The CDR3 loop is CASSTMTQGQPQHF. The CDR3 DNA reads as TGTGCCAGTAGTACGATGACACAGGGTCAGCCCCAGCATTTT.

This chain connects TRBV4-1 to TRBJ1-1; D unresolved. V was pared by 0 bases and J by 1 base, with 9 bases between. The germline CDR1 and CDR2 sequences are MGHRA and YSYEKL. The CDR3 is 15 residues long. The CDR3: CASSQDQGENTEAFF. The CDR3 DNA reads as TGCGCCAGCAGCCAAGACCAAGGAGAGAACACTGAAGCTTTCTTT.